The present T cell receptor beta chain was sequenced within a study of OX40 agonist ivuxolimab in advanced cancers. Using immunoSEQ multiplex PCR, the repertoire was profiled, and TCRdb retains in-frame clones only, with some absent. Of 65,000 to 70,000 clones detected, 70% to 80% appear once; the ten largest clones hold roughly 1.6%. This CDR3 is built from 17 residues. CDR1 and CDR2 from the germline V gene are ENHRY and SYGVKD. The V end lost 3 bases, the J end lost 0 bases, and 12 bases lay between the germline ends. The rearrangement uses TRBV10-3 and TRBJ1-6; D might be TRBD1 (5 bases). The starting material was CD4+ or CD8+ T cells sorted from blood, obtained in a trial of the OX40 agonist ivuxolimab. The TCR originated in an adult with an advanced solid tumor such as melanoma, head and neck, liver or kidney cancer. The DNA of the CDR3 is TGTGCCATCAGTGAAAGGGGACCTAGCTCCTATAATTCACCCCTCCACTTT. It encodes CAISERGPSSYNSPLHF.